This paragraph reports one T cell receptor beta chain. Its target is unknown. Some clones are missing from TCRdb's copy, which holds only in-frame ones; the method was immunoSEQ multiplex PCR. The data contain over 25,000 clones, more than 60% of them seen just once; the ten biggest clones take up 12% to 15%. This entry is derived from a study of PD-1 blockade in classical Hodgkin lymphoma. Findings of the study overall: Some patients began nivolumab under 1 year after ASCT. These patients were excluded from later analyses. Complete responders showed a baseline diversity that resembled the diversity of newly diagnosed patients.

No patient escaped relapse after autologous stem cell transplantation, and brentuximab vedotin exposure varied. CDR3 length: 16 amino acids. Losses at the gene ends were 4 bases for V and 6 bases for J; bases not matched to a gene: 9. The germline CDR1 and CDR2 sequences are SGHRS and YFSETQ. The sequence was obtained from a human donor with classical Hodgkin lymphoma. This chain connects TRBV5-1 to TRBJ2-3; 12 positions agree with TRBD1. Source: peripheral blood mononuclear cells (PBMCs), taken before the second cycle of nivolumab. The CDR3: CASSLGQGATWDTQYF. CDR3 sequence (DNA): TGCGCCAGCAGCCTGGGACAGGGGGCAACGTGGGATACGCAGTATTTT.